These 20 T cell receptor beta chains were all obtained from the same sample, sequenced in a study of T cells in Graves' hyperthyroidism and ophthalmopathy. Amplification yielded TCR beta CDR3 regions, with RNA transcripts as the source. HTBI primers were the set used in a first-round RT-PCR of the TCR CDR3. Each CDR3 protein gets one entry after TCRdb re-called the multiplex PCR reads with MiXCR. The sample carries 350,000 to 400,000 distinct CDR3 sequences, over 11% recorded once. Source material: blood. Source of these receptors: an older woman with Graves' hyperthyroidism.

This clonotype was seen many times. The chain recombines TRBV18 with TRBJ2-7; 7 nucleotides align to TRBD1. Germline lookup yields CDR1 KGHSH and CDR2 LQKENI. V lost 3 bases to trimming and J lost 6 bases; unmatched junction nucleotides: 5. This CDR3 spans 13 amino acids. CDR3 bases: TGTGCCAGCTCACCTAAGGGGGCGGGCGAGCAGTACTTC. Its protein product is CASSPKGAGEQYF.

This clonotype was observed a handful of times. The chain is built from TRBV20-1 and TRBJ2-3; unclear D gene. The length of the CDR3 is 12 residues. Germline V CDR1 and CDR2: DFQATT, SNEGSKA (reference sequence). V was shortened by 3 bases and J by 2 bases, with 6 bases between the two germline ends. CDR3 in amino acids: CSASAPTDTQYF. The CDR3 DNA sequence: TGCAGTGCTAGCGCCCCCACAGATACGCAGTATTTT.

The table lists this clonotype with many counts. This chain connects TRBV11-2 to TRBJ2-7; D possibly uses TRBD1 or TRBD2 (5 bases each). V lost 5 bases, J lost 7 bases, and 12 bases lay in between. From germline, CDR1 is SGHAT and CDR2 FQNNGV. This CDR3 region has 12 residues. CDR3 DNA sequence: TGTGCCAGCAGCCGGGGCTTGGAGGAGCAGTACTTC. This gives the protein CASSRGLEEQYF. Looking up the rest from reference TRBV11-2 and TRBJ2-7 gives the full variable domain: EAGVAQSPRYKIIEKRQSVAFWCNPISGHATLYWYQQILGQGPKLLIQFQNNGVVDDSQLPKDRFSAERLKGVDSTLKIQPAKLEDSAVYLCASSRGLEEQYFGPGTRLTVT.

This clonotype was observed at least ten times. J is TRBJ1-2 and V is TRBV5-5; 11 positions match TRBD1. The CDR3 has 14 residues. After removal of 4 bases from V and 8 bases from J, the junction contained 7 bases not matched to a gene. Germline V gene data show CDR1 as SGHKS and CDR2 as YYEKEE (reference sequence). CDR3 protein: CASSPGQGAWGYTF. CDR3 DNA sequence: TGTGCCAGCAGCCCCGGACAGGGGGCCTGGGGCTACACCTTC.

This clonotype was detected many times. DNA for the CDR3: TGTGCCAGCAGTCCCGGACAGGGCTTCGGTAACTATGGCTACACCTTC. This translates into CASSPGQGFGNYGYTF. The V and J genes are TRBV11-3 and TRBJ1-2, with 8 bases matching TRBD1. The trim removed 6 bases at V and 1 base at J, leaving 10 bases unmatched. This CDR3 comprises 16 residues. Germline values: CDR1 SGHNT, CDR2 YENEEA.

Many counts were recorded for this clonotype. The CDR3 bases are TGTGCCAGCTCACCAGCGCAAAATCGGTCTCCGGGGGCTTTCTTT. Translated: CASSPAQNRSPGAFF. The chain recombines TRBV18 with TRBJ1-1, with D hard to call. The CDR3 sequence is 15 residues long. V dropped 2 bases and J dropped 11 bases, with 21 bases sitting between them. Germline CDR1 is KGHSH and CDR2 is LQKENI.

This clonotype was observed many times. The V and J genes are TRBV18 and TRBJ2-7, with 8 bases lining up with TRBD2. Germline-derived CDR1 and CDR2 are KGHSH and LQKENI. The CDR3 spans 14 residues. V was clipped by 5 bases and J by 6 bases; unmatched bases: 9. The CDR3 nucleotides are TGTGCCAGCTCAGCCAATCCGGGAGGGTCCGAGCAGTACTTC. It encodes CASSANPGGSEQYF.

This clonotype was seen many times. This rearrangement joins TRBV7-3 to TRBJ2-3; tentatively, D is TRBD2 (7 bases). The CDR3 runs 16 residues. Deletions cut 5 bases from V and 2 bases from J, with 17 bases between. In germline, CDR1 is SGHTA, CDR2 FQGTGA. CDR3 residues: CASSPTGGPPTDTQYF. The CDR3 coding sequence is TGTGCCAGCAGCCCGACCGGGGGGCCCCCCACAGATACGCAGTATTTT. Combining the CDR3 with reference TRBV7-3 and TRBJ2-3 gives the whole variable domain GAGVSQTPSNKVTEKGKYVELRCDPISGHTALYWYRQSLGQGPEFLIYFQGTGAADDSGLPNDRFFAVRPEGSVSTLKIQRTERGDSAVYLCASSPTGGPPTDTQYFGPGTRLTVL.

V is TRBV2 and J is TRBJ2-5; 7 positions match TRBD2. The trim removed 8 bases at V and 4 bases at J, leaving 10 bases unmatched. Per the germline V gene, CDR1 is SNHLY and CDR2 is FYNNEI. The CDR3 has 14 residues. CDR3 residues: CASVGGENLETQYF. The DNA of the CDR3 is TGTGCCAGCGTGGGGGGGGAGAATTTAGAGACCCAGTACTTC.

Worth noting for this clonotype: At one of its ends the junction is not consistent with the germline gene, which may arise from a read error. V usage is TRBV5-5 and J usage is TRBJ2-3; D possibly corresponds to TRBD2 (5 bases). From germline, CDR1 is SGHKS and CDR2 YYEKEE (reference sequence). This CDR3 is 14 amino acids long. CDR3 coding DNA: TGCGCCAGCAGCTTGGTGAGGGACACAGATACGCAGTATTTT. Translated, it gives CASSLVRDTDTQYF.

A few counts support this clonotype. J is TRBJ1-1 and V is TRBV30; D not certain. Trimming took 2 bases from V and 7 from J, leaving 8 bases between them. Germline loops: CDR1 GTSNPN, CDR2 SVGIG (reference sequence). The CDR3 is made up of 11 amino acids. The CDR3 region has the DNA TGTGCCTGGAGTTTTGGTGGTGAAGCTTTCTTT. Its protein product is CAWSFGGEAFF.

This clonotype was detected ten times or more. The genes are TRBV30 and TRBJ2-3; tentative D call: TRBD2 (5 bases). This CDR3 is built from 13 residues. CDR1 is GTSNPN and CDR2 is SVGIG in the germline V gene (reference sequence). The V and J ends lost 0 bases and 6 bases respectively, with 10 bases between them. CDR3 sequence (DNA): TGTGCCTGGAGTGTAGGAGGAGCTGATACGCAGTATTTT. Translating gives CAWSVGGADTQYF.

In nucleotides, the CDR3 is TGTGCCAGCAGCTTTCTAGCGGGGGGGGGTTACGAGCAGTACTTC. Its translation is CASSFLAGGGYEQYF. The chain recombines TRBV7-2 with TRBJ2-7; TRBD2 matches 12 bases. Losses at the gene ends were 3 bases for V and 4 bases for J; bases not matched to a gene: 4. CDR1 and CDR2 (germline): SGHTA, FQGNSA. The CDR3 spans 15 residues.

This clonotype showed up many times. V usage is TRBV3-1 and J usage is TRBJ2-1, with TRBD2 as a possible D gene (6 bases). The V gene's germline CDR1 is LGHDT and CDR2 YNNKEL (reference sequence). This CDR3 region has 15 residues. The ends were cut back, 3 bases at V and 0 bases at J, with 9 bases in the middle. CDR3 nucleotide sequence: TGTGCCAGCAGCCACGGGAGAAGCTCCTACAATGAGCAGTTCTTC. It translates to CASSHGRSSYNEQFF.

Note on this clonotype: Since a much larger clone is just one base distant, this may be a read error. The V gene is TRBV11-1, the J gene TRBJ1-1; a weak D match, TRBD1 (5 bases). Germline-derived CDR1 and CDR2 are SGHAT and FQDESV (reference sequence). The V gene lost 5 bases and the J gene lost 1 base, with 14 bases spanning the gap. The CDR3 consists of 15 residues. CDR3 sequence reads: CASSRARTSNTEAFF. The CDR3 DNA reads as TGTGCCAGCAGCCGTGCAAGGACATCGAACACTGAAGCTTTCTTT.

Only a few counts were recorded for this clonotype. An end of the junction differs from the germline gene, which may be a read error. The V and J genes are TRBV12-3 or TRBV12-4 and TRBJ2-1; 10 bases agree with TRBD1. The length of the CDR3 is 15 residues. CDR3 sequence reads: CTSSSRDRGNNEQFF. In DNA, the CDR3 is TGTACCAGCAGTTCCCGGGACAGGGGAAATAATGAGCAGTTCTTC.

The rearrangement links TRBV19 to TRBJ2-7; 10 positions match TRBD1. V was pared by 8 bases and J by 2 bases, with 9 bases of the junction left unmatched. The length of the CDR3 is 15 residues. Germline V gene data show CDR1 as LNHDA and CDR2 as SQIVND (reference sequence). CDR3 DNA: TGTGCCAGTGATACCGGGACAGGGGTGACCTACGAGCAGTACTTC. Encoded protein: CASDTGTGVTYEQYF.

The table lists this clonotype with a few counts. The genes are TRBV7-9 and TRBJ2-2, with a tentative D call TRBD1 (6 bases). This CDR3 is built from 16 residues. Germline V gene lookup returns CDR1 SEHNR and CDR2 FQNEAQ (reference sequence). Trimming pared 5 bases from V and 4 bases from J, leaving 17 bases between. In DNA form, the CDR3 reads TGTGCCAGCAGCCCACCCGGGACAAGGGGCACCGGGGAGCTGTTTTTT. The encoded protein is CASSPPGTRGTGELFF.

This clonotype was seen ten or more times. This chain joins TRBV30 and TRBJ2-7; D is perhaps TRBD1 or TRBD2 (5 bases each). Trimming removed 1 base from V and 6 bases from J, with 16 bases in between. This CDR3 has 14 amino acids. Per germline, CDR1 GTSNPN and CDR2 SVGIG (reference sequence). The DNA for the CDR3 is TGTGCCTGGAGTGGGGGACCGGGCCTTGGCGAGCAGTACTTC. Protein sequence: CAWSGGPGLGEQYF.

This clonotype was recorded many times. The chain links TRBV18 to TRBJ2-7, with D perhaps being TRBD1 or TRBD2 (5 bases each). Looked up from germline, CDR1 is KGHSH and CDR2 is LQKENI. The CDR3 sequence is 15 residues long. Trimming shortened V by 4 bases and J by 5 bases, and 18 bases separated the two germline ends. CDR3 residues: CASSQWDPFGNEQYF. CDR3 in DNA: TGTGCCAGCTCACAGTGGGACCCATTTGGGAACGAGCAGTACTTC.